One sample yielded the 27 T cell receptor beta chains listed below, sequenced in a study of CD8 T cells in Susac syndrome. Reverse transcription used about 0.45 to 1 ug RNA and random hexamers. From the immunoSEQ multiplex PCR reads, TCRdb called clonotypes with MiXCR, one entry per CDR3 protein. The sample shows around 200,000 distinct CDR3 sequences, more than 85% of them seen only once. Source material: CD8+ T cells from PBMCs. The source is a human donor with Susac syndrome.

This rearrangement joins TRBV2 to TRBJ1-5; the D gene is possibly TRBD1 (6 bases). This CDR3 contains 14 residues. V lost 4 bases and J lost 0, with 7 bases in between. Germline CDR1 reads SNHLY; CDR2 reads FYNNEI. The CDR3 region has the DNA TGTGCCAGCAGTGGGGGGCGTAGCAATCAGCCCCAGCATTTT. Its translation: CASSGGRSNQPQHF.

The chain combines TRBV3-1 with TRBJ2-7; TRBD2 matches 7 bases. V was clipped by 1 base and J by 2 bases; unmatched bases: 5. This CDR3 has 15 residues. The V gene's germline CDR1 is LGHDT and CDR2 YNNKEL (reference sequence). CDR3 nucleotide sequence: TGTGCCAGCAGCCAAGGACGGGGGGACCCCTACGAGCAGTACTTC. Amino acid sequence: CASSQGRGDPYEQYF.

The V gene is TRBV3-1, the J gene TRBJ2-7; unclear D gene. CDR1 and CDR2 (germline): LGHDT, YNNKEL (reference sequence). V was shortened by 6 bases and J by 5 bases, with 14 bases between the two germline ends. The CDR3 has 13 residues. CDR3 bases: TGTGCCAGCAGTCAGCCCCCTTTAGACGAGCAGTACTTC. Translated, it gives CASSQPPLDEQYF.

The CDR3 coding sequence is TGCGCCAGCAGCCAAGTAAGCGTCGGGGGGGCGCGCGAGCAGTACTTC. Its protein is CASSQVSVGGAREQYF. The chain carries TRBV4-1 and TRBJ2-7, with TRBD2 identical over 8 bases. J gave up 6 bases and V 1 base, and 11 bases lay outside the gene matches. Germline V gene data show CDR1 as MGHRA and CDR2 as YSYEKL. This CDR3 is 16 amino acids long.

This chain joins TRBV5-1 and TRBJ1-1; D uncertain. V was shortened by 2 bases and J by 0 bases, with 8 bases between the two germline ends. Germline loops: CDR1 SGHRS, CDR2 YFSETQ. The length of the CDR3 is 14 residues. The CDR3 reads CASSLGDMNTEAFF. The CDR3 region has the DNA TGCGCCAGCAGCTTAGGAGATATGAACACTGAAGCTTTCTTT.

This clonotype was observed a few times. The chain links TRBV30 to TRBJ1-1, with a tentative D call TRBD1 (6 bases). The germline gives CDR1 GTSNPN, CDR2 SVGIG (reference sequence). The CDR3 spans 12 residues. Deletions cut 1 base from V and 4 bases from J, with 7 bases between. The CDR3 here is CAWSEGGTEAFF. In nucleotides, the CDR3 is TGTGCCTGGAGTGAGGGGGGCACTGAAGCTTTCTTT.

The rearrangement joins TRBV7-9 to TRBJ1-6; a possible D gene is TRBD1 (5 bases). With 5 bases removed from V and 2 bases from J, the gap between germline ends came to 19 bases. The CDR3 loop spans 18 amino acids. Germline V gene data show CDR1 as SEHNR and CDR2 as FQNEAQ (reference sequence). The CDR3 loop is CASSGGGTDGTYNSPLHF. The CDR3 DNA reads TGTGCCAGCAGCGGGGGGGGTACAGATGGAACCTATAATTCACCCCTCCACTTT.

This clonotype was observed a single time. This rearrangement joins TRBV27 to TRBJ1-2; TRBD1 aligns across 8 bases. The CDR3 consists of 15 residues. With 5 bases clipped from V and 6 bases from J, the junction kept 11 bases outside the gene matches. Germline values: CDR1 MNHEY, CDR2 SMNVEV (reference sequence). CDR3 bases: TGTGCCAGCAGTCTCACCTCGGGACAGGTTGATGGCTACACCTTC. It encodes CASSLTSGQVDGYTF.

This clonotype was seen just once. The gene calls are TRBV5-1 and TRBJ2-7; 9 bases agree with TRBD2. Trimming cost V 4 bases and J 5 bases; bases outside gene matches: 10. The CDR3 is made up of 15 amino acids. In germline, CDR1 is SGHRS, CDR2 YFSETQ. CDR3 sequence (DNA): TGCGCCAGCAGCGTACTAGGACTAGCGACTGACGAGCAGTACTTC. Its protein is CASSVLGLATDEQYF.

The J gene is TRBJ2-5, the V gene TRBV6-2 or TRBV6-3; 8 bases align to TRBD2. Germline lookup yields CDR1 MNHEY and CDR2 SVGEGT. The CDR3 spans 16 residues. Trimming at V came to 4 bases and at J to 2 bases, leaving 9 bases not matched to a gene. This chain's CDR3 is CASSSGLGHSQETQYF. The CDR3 DNA sequence: TGTGCCAGCAGTTCGGGACTAGGCCACTCACAAGAGACCCAGTACTTC.

CDR3 nucleotide sequence: TGCAGTGCTAGACGGACAGGGGGCAATCAGCCCCAGCATTTT. Residues: CSARRTGGNQPQHF. The chain joins TRBV20-1 to TRBJ1-5; 9 nucleotides align to TRBD1. There are 14 residues in the CDR3. Per germline, CDR1 DFQATT and CDR2 SNEGSKA (reference sequence). Trimming cost V 2 bases and J 2 bases; bases outside gene matches: 1.

The rearrangement uses TRBV5-1 and TRBJ2-7; D possibly corresponds to TRBD2 (5 bases). This CDR3 region has 14 residues. The V gene lost 4 bases and the J gene lost 6 bases, with 17 bases spanning the gap. CDR1 is SGHRS and CDR2 is YFSETQ in the germline V gene. The CDR3 spells CASSNQPGSGEQYF. CDR3 sequence (DNA): TGCGCCAGCAGCAACCAGCCGGGGTCGGGCGAGCAGTACTTC.

The chain employs TRBV28 and TRBJ1-5, with D tentatively TRBD1 (6 bases). There are 12 residues in the CDR3. Germline assignment: CDR1 MDHEN and CDR2 SYDVKM. V lost 8 bases and J lost 6, with 11 bases in between. The CDR3 protein is CASGQGSQPQHF. CDR3 coding DNA: TGTGCCAGCGGGCAGGGGAGTCAGCCCCAGCATTTT.

The chain recombines TRBV6-5 with TRBJ2-5; TRBD2 is a possible D gene (5 bases). The CDR3 consists of 16 residues. The V end lost 0 bases, the J end lost 4 bases, and 15 bases lay between the germline ends. Germline loops: CDR1 MNHEY, CDR2 SVGAGI. The CDR3 coding sequence is TGTGCCAGCAGTTACTCGAAACGGGGATTCCTAGAGACCCAGTACTTC. Amino acid sequence: CASSYSKRGFLETQYF.

The chain has TRBV5-1 and TRBJ2-7; 11 nucleotides align to TRBD2. CDR1 is SGHRS, CDR2 YFSETQ, per germline. The J segment lost 1 base and the V segment lost 4 bases, leaving 7 bases of the junction unmatched. This CDR3 spans 16 amino acids. CDR3 loop: CASSIRTSGSSYEQYF. For the CDR3, the DNA is TGCGCCAGCAGCATTCGGACTAGCGGGTCATCCTACGAGCAGTACTTC. Combining the CDR3 with reference TRBV5-1 and TRBJ2-7 gives the whole variable domain KAGVTQTPRYLIKTRGQQVTLSCSPISGHRSVSWYQQTPGQGLQFLFEYFSETQRNKGNFPGRFSGRQFSNSRSEMNVSTLELGDSALYLCASSIRTSGSSYEQYFGPGTRLTVT.

The chain has TRBV20-1 and TRBJ1-2; D unclear. CDR1 DFQATT and CDR2 SNEGSKA come from the germline V gene (reference sequence). Trimming removed 3 bases from V and 2 bases from J, with 7 bases in between. The CDR3 sequence is 12 residues long. The DNA of the CDR3 is TGCAGTGCTAGTGCCCCGAACTATGGCTACACCTTC. Translation: CSASAPNYGYTF.

The genes are TRBV12-3 or TRBV12-4 and TRBJ2-2; D gene unclear. This CDR3 region has 14 residues. Deletions cut 8 bases from V and 1 base from J, with 11 bases between. CDR3 DNA sequence: TGTGCCAGCGATCCCAGAGAGAACACCGGGGAGCTGTTTTTT. This sequence encodes CASDPRENTGELFF.

The CDR3 coding sequence is TGTGCCAGCTGTAACCAGGGGGGGGGACAGCCCCAGCATTTT. Translating it yields CASCNQGGGQPQHF. V is TRBV7-2 and J is TRBJ1-5; 7 nucleotides agree with TRBD1. V lost 8 bases, J lost 7 bases, and 11 bases stayed unmatched. Looked up from germline, CDR1 is SGHTA and CDR2 is FQGNSA. The CDR3 covers 14 residues.

CDR3 amino acids: CASREGRWYGYTF. The CDR3 DNA sequence: TGTGCCAGCAGGGAGGGCCGCTGGTATGGCTACACCTTC. The rearrangement joins TRBV27 to TRBJ1-2; D call uncertain. The CDR3 length is 13 residues. Germline-derived CDR1 and CDR2 are MNHEY and SMNVEV (reference sequence). V lost 6 bases and J 5 bases, leaving 13 bases between the germline ends.

The chain joins TRBV7-6 to TRBJ2-1, with D perhaps TRBD2 (6 bases). The CDR3 is 16 amino acids. The V gene lost 5 bases and the J gene lost 2 bases, with 16 bases spanning the gap. The V gene's germline CDR1 is SGHVS and CDR2 FNYEAQ. The CDR3, as DNA: TGTGCCAGCAGCCAAAGGCCGGGACTTACCTACAATGAGCAGTTCTTC. Translating gives CASSQRPGLTYNEQFF.

This clonotype came up a few times. The chain links TRBV5-5 to TRBJ1-1; tentatively, D is TRBD1 (5 bases). Trimming pared 1 base from V and 1 base from J, leaving 8 bases between. Germline CDR1 SGHKS, CDR2 YYEKEE (reference sequence). The CDR3 extends over 14 amino acids. This CDR3 is CASSLSGGNTEAFF. DNA of the CDR3: TGTGCCAGCAGCTTGTCGGGGGGGAACACTGAAGCTTTCTTT. The full variable domain, in which reference TRBV5-5 and TRBJ1-1 provide the parts outside the CDR3, is DAGVTQSPTHLIKTRGQQVTLRCSPISGHKSVSWYQQVLGQGPQFIFQYYEKEERGRGNFPDRFSARQFPNYSSELNVNALLLGDSALYLCASSLSGGNTEAFFGQGTRLTVV.

This chain's CDR3 is CSARGTDYEQYF. DNA of the CDR3: TGCAGTGCTAGGGGGACGGACTACGAGCAGTACTTC. V usage is TRBV20-1 and J usage is TRBJ2-7; D assignment may be TRBD1 or TRBD2 (5 bases each). Trimming removed 3 bases from V and 3 bases from J, with 9 bases in between. There are 12 residues in the CDR3. CDR1 is DFQATT, CDR2 SNEGSKA, per germline (reference sequence).

In DNA form, the CDR3 reads TGTGCCTGGAAGGCTCGCGGGGGGACAGATACGCAGTATTTT. Translating gives CAWKARGGTDTQYF. V usage is TRBV30 and J usage is TRBJ2-3, with TRBD2 matching over 8 bases. Germline loops: CDR1 GTSNPN, CDR2 SVGIG (reference sequence). The CDR3 sequence is 14 residues long. The V gene end was trimmed by 4 bases and the J gene end by 3 bases; junction bases not matched to a gene: 6. Looking up the rest from reference TRBV30 and TRBJ2-3 gives the full variable domain: SQTIHQWPATLVQPVGSPLSLECTVEGTSNPNLYWYRQAAGRGLQLLFYSVGIGQISSEVPQNLSASRPQDRQFILSSKKLLLSDSGFYLCAWKARGGTDTQYFGPGTRLTVL.

The V and J genes are TRBV19 and TRBJ2-5, with 8 nucleotides matching TRBD1. The CDR3 consists of 13 residues. The V gene's germline CDR1 is LNHDA and CDR2 SQIVND (reference sequence). V lost 10 bases and J lost 7; bases outside the gene matches: 11. In nucleotides, the CDR3 is TGTGCCACGCTGGACAGGGCCCGGGTGACCCAGTACTTC. This translates into CATLDRARVTQYF.

The chain employs TRBV9 and TRBJ2-7, with 12 bases that match TRBD2. The CDR3 sequence is 16 residues long. Germline V lookup: CDR1 SGDLS, CDR2 YYNGEE. The junction had 6 bases not matched to a gene; V was cut back by 3 bases and J by 2 bases. This chain's CDR3 is CASSATTSGSPYEQYF. As DNA, the CDR3 is TGTGCCAGCAGCGCAACGACTAGCGGGAGCCCCTACGAGCAGTACTTC.

The chain links TRBV9 to TRBJ2-2; D remains unclear. CDR3 length: 12 residues. V was clipped by 3 bases and J by 8 bases, with 8 bases between them. The germline V gene has CDR1 SGDLS and CDR2 YYNGEE. This chain's CDR3 is CASSAVVGELFF. CDR3 bases: TGTGCCAGCAGCGCAGTGGTGGGGGAGCTGTTTTTT.

J is TRBJ2-1 and V is TRBV29-1; D remains unclear. The germline gives CDR1 SQVTM, CDR2 ANQGSEA. The CDR3 sequence is 10 residues long. V was pared by 4 bases and J by 8 bases, with 6 bases between. The CDR3 coding sequence is TGCAGCGTTGTGGTCCATGAGCAGTTCTTC. Encoded protein: CSVVVHEQFF.